This T cell receptor beta chain was identified in a study of blood T cell repertoires in COVID-19. The overall study: Collection of acute and convalescent COVID-19 samples took place in the United States, Italy and Spain. PBMCs, B-cell-depleted T cells, or T cells provided the cDNA or gDNA that made up the material.

In this sample, this clone turned up once. Authors' data handling: Amplification of reference gene primers provided the estimated nucleated cell counts. The protocol was immunoSEQ multiplex PCR, while the TCRdb copy is restricted to in-frame clones and leaves out a portion. V and J calls and clone size are those listed in that table; D and trimming were worked out from the DNA. The repertoire holds 150,000 to 200,000 clones, with about 90% as singletons. This receptor was taken from a man between 60 and 70 years old with active or convalescent COVID-19. Material: peripheral blood.

The CDR3 nucleotides read TGTGCCAGCAGCCAAGTCCTGAGGGACACCGGGGAGCTGTTTTTT. Its protein is CASSQVLRDTGELFF. The chain uses TRBV3-1 (or the pseudogene TRBV3-2) and TRBJ2-2; a weak D match, TRBD2 (5 bases). Germline CDR1 reads LGHDT; CDR2 reads YNNKEL (reference sequence). Trimming cost V 1 base and J 3 bases, with 9 bases left between them. The CDR3 consists of 15 residues.